What follows describes a single TCR beta chain. This receptor's antigen is unknown. Per-base qualities were not stored, and no clone one base away is much larger. To prepare the library, the immunoSEQ multiplex PCR assay was applied. For the multiplex PCR, a mixture combining 60 forward primers for TCR Vbeta segments and 13 reverse primers for TCR Jbeta segments was used. A multiplex PCR assay on genomic DNA amplified the CDR3 region of rearranged TCR beta genes. Amplified TCR beta libraries were sequenced as 87-base-pair reads on the Illumina HiSeq System. The source study handled its data this way. Across the 500 to 700 repertoires, a later analysis counted tens of millions of unique TCR beta chains, roughly 11 million of which were shared by at least two donors. A nearest-neighbor algorithm error-corrected the raw reads and collapsed the reads into unique sequences, merging closely related sequences to remove PCR and sequencing errors. To assign V, D and J gene segments, CDR3 sequences were aligned to IMGT reference sequences. For a sequence to be retained, a match of at least six nucleotides to both a V gene segment and a J gene segment was required. A rearrangement counted as productive if the CDR3 had no stop codons and remained in frame with V and J, and every other rearrangement counted as non-productive. CDR3 was defined by IMGT convention, running from the second conserved V-encoded cysteine to the conserved J-encoded phenylalanine. Sequences without an unambiguous match to a single V gene segment were excluded from the earlier analysis of 500 to 700 of the donors. An earlier analysis of 500 to 700 of the donors classified V segments as functional when productive rearrangements were above 56.7% and as segregating when the standard deviation between donors was above 5%. A statistical classification framework was developed to diagnose cytomegalovirus status using the catalog of TCR beta chain sequences. In a later analysis, V and J genes were assigned by comparing TCR nucleotide sequences against IMGT/GENE-DB human TR gene sequences. The TCRdist pipeline was used in a later analysis to assign CDR3 sequences and most-parsimonious VDJ recombination scenarios. A later analysis defined each TCR beta chain by its CDR3 amino acid sequence plus V-gene family, and excluded reads lacking a unique V-gene family. To address suspected cross-contamination and a sequencing artifact, a later analysis removed several hundred highly shared, low-generation-probability nucleotide sequences. In a later analysis, a clonal expansion index was calculated for each public chain from normalized within-repertoire ranks of inferred template counts. In a later analysis, generation probabilities were computed using a VDJ recombination model fitted to out-of-frame rearrangements, and the results were checked against IGoR. A later analysis scored TCR-TCR, TCR-HLA and TCR-CMV co-occurrence with hypergeometric tests, applying a repertoire-size bias correction to TCR pairs. To estimate false discovery rates, a later analysis permuted the HLA or CMV assignments 20 times. In a later analysis, co-occurring TCRs were grouped using DBSCAN, with TCRdist sequence similarity added in when clustering inside HLA-allele-positive subsets. For co-occurrence clustering, repertoires with fewer than 30,000 or more than 120,000 public chains were excluded, along with roughly five repertoires with anomalous nucleotide sharing. TCRdb carries this immuneACCESS record with in-frame sequences only. Its versions omit some clonotypes, under half of them owing to an unresolved V gene in the studies checked, with the rest unexplained. V and J calls and clone size follow that table, whereas D and trimming were derived from the DNA. The sample table lists about 210,000 clones, approximately 83% of them with a count of one. The ten largest account for 10% to 13% of the sample.

The cohort was made up of 666 healthy bone marrow donors. At the time of sampling, all cohort members were nominally healthy, though unrecorded immune exposures were likely present. The donor tested CMV seropositive and was one of the 289 seropositive cohort members. A peripheral blood sample was collected from each donor, and TCR beta sequencing was performed on peripheral blood mononuclear cells. Genomic DNA extraction from the blood cell samples was performed with the Qiagen DNeasy Blood Extraction Kit. These data originate in a study of cytomegalovirus exposure and HLA in healthy donors (dated by TCRdb to about 2017). As for the study more broadly: An earlier analysis of some 500 of the donors reported 250 to 350 Gb of sequence data and some 120 million unique TCR beta sequences from 150 million to 200 million T cells. To predict cytomegalovirus infection status, the study combined high-throughput TCR immunosequencing, statistical association of individual TCRs with disease status, and machine learning. Using immunosequencing, the study profiled T cell repertoires from 666 subjects and related those repertoires to cytomegalovirus serostatus. Along with the approximately 600-subject first cohort, a separate validation cohort of over a hundred different subjects was used. All discovery cohort repertoires had been generated on a single sequencing platform. A few DR-DQ haplotypes were treated as single units for association and clustering because of strong linkage in the cohort. The study aimed to test whether signatures of past pathogen exposure could be identified by cataloging public T cell receptors. Roughly 300 gigabases of sequencing data and 70 million to 100 million unique TCR sequences were included in an early release covering under 650 HLA-typed donors. Donor age, sex, ethnicity and CMV serostatus were collected together with the repertoire data. Across around 400 genotyped donors of the cohort, an average of roughly 250,000 unique TCR beta nucleotide sequences per donor were sequenced, and 15% to 20% of those sequences were non-productive. An earlier analysis of approximately 630 of the donors applied high-throughput TCR beta sequencing to assess whether each TCR beta V gene segment acted as functional or pseudogenic. HLA typing covered class I and class II loci at four-digit resolution. Rather than using new phenotypic data, the later analysis identified candidate immune exposures from TCR beta sequences and from how often those sequences occurred across donors. Typing coverage varied by locus: about 620-630 donors for A, B, C, DRB1 and DQB1; around 560 for DQA1; about 600 for DPA1; 450 to 480 for DPB1. The genetic ancestry cluster associated with self-reported Caucasian donors included 81% of the roughly 400 genotyped donors. A later analysis re-examined previously published TCR beta repertoires from hundreds of donors and added high-resolution HLA genotyping to investigate patterns of TCR occurrence. In a later genetic analysis, genome-wide SNP genotypes for about three fifths of the 666 donors were used, and that subset was treated as a discovery cohort. Results and caveats for the whole study, not just this receptor: In both the original and validation cohorts, the classifier was reported to diagnose cytomegalovirus status with high specificity and sensitivity. According to the authors, the approach could potentially be generalized to other disease states and immunological phenotypes. A further reported finding was that TCR beta sequences accurately predicted the HLA-A and HLA-B alleles for most subjects in the first cohort. Most CMV-associated TCR beta chains appeared to be HLA-restricted in a later analysis, and the HLA associations seemed to be driven largely by CMV exposure. Strong co-occurrence of HLA alleles, especially DR and DQ, made assigning TCR associations to individual alleles difficult. Because counts were too low, about 15 rarely observed V segments, including chromosome 9 orphons, were left out of the earlier analysis of approximately 580 of the donors. In a later analysis, TCR association rates were found to vary across HLA loci, with the most associated TCRs seen for DRB1 alleles and the fewest for HLA-C alleles. In this cohort, only TCR beta chains were sequenced, and detectable features were limited by the absence of alpha or paired-chain data. In a later genetic analysis, a missense DCLRE1C variant was associated with V-gene and J-gene trimming of TCR beta chains, and the association was replicated in an independent cohort. According to a later genetic analysis, donors in an Asian-associated ancestry cluster had fewer N-insertions in productive TCRs than the approximately 610-donor mean. The 87-base-pair reads could not distinguish some IMGT-functional V segments, including TRBV6-2 and TRBV6-3, so those segments were excluded. Immune exposure information for the cohort was limited to CMV serostatus. Several of the top co-occurrence clusters appeared to be linked to parvovirus B19, influenza, CMV and Epstein-Barr virus, according to a later analysis. In a later analysis, HLA-associated TCR beta chains were found to be more clonally expanded and to have lower generation probabilities than equally common non-associated chains. Because some donors lacked HLA typing at each locus, the association tests relied only on the typed subset. A total of fewer than 200 TCR beta chains were listed by the study as associated with cytomegalovirus. Broadly in line with IMGT annotations, most TCR beta V segments showed up in productive rearrangements about 90% or about 30% of the time in an earlier analysis of 587 of the donors. A later analysis associated about 17,000 TCR beta sequences with specific HLA alleles at a false discovery rate of 0.05. In vitro tests confirmed that three of the cytomegalovirus-associated TCR beta chains recognize cytomegalovirus antigens. Linkage disequilibrium might explain the correlated functional status among segregating V segments, but an unknown experimental factor could not be excluded. While some public TCRs were present in many individuals, most TCR sequences turned up only very rarely across donors. A cluster of highly shared sequence variants was judged likely to represent a technical artifact of the sequencing pipeline. Roughly uniform sequencing depth across donors was assumed in presence/absence analyses, although this assumption may not hold.

CDR1 is given as MNHEY and CDR2 as SVGAGI, both from the germline V gene. The CDR3 contains 16 residues, cysteine and phenylalanine counted. Of the read, only the CDR3 DNA is kept; its 48 bases are in frame from base 1. V sheds 4 bases and J sheds 0 bases, leaving 13 bases between their ends. The source material was PBMCs. The sequence derives from a woman between 45 and 65 years old in good health and CMV-seropositive. The rearrangement combines TRBV6-5 with TRBJ1-3; there is no confident call for the D gene. The CDR3 amino acid sequence is: CASSFHRETSGNTIYF. Read as DNA, the sequence is TGTGCCAGCAGTTTCCACCGGGAAACCTCTGGAAACACCATATATTTT.